This entry features one TCR beta chain sequence. At one boundary the junction diverges from the germline segment, which might be a read error. Under the authors' procedure: Researchers report that nucleated cell counts were estimated from reference gene primer amplification. TCRdb's copy holds only in-frame clones and misses some; the assay was immunoSEQ multiplex PCR. Clone size and V and J calls were adopted from that table, with D and trimming inferred from the DNA. The sample shows hundreds of thousands of clones, 75% to 85% of them seen only once. This specimen comes from a study of blood T cell repertoires in COVID-19. Germline V gene data show CDR1 as SGHDT and CDR2 as YYEEEE. This CDR3 is built from 11 residues. The participants were between roughly 18 and 100 years old and came from some 23 US areas.

This TCR came from a man aged 25 to 45 with acute COVID-19. This chain links TRBV5-6 with TRBJ1-2; D call uncertain. Sequencing was performed on PBMCs or T cells enriched from blood (not recorded which). The CDR3 protein is CASSFESGFAF. For the CDR3, the DNA is TGTGCCAGCAGCTTTGAATCGGGGTTCGCCTTC.